This passage covers 30 T cell receptor beta chains from one sample sequenced in a study of T cells after yellow fever vaccination. TCRdb re-derived calls from the 5' RACE reads in MiXCR, one entry per CDR3 protein. Altogether about 350,000 distinct CDR3 sequences are present, around a tenth being singletons, with the ten largest covering more than 15%. Source: PBMCs, taken on the day of the first yellow fever vaccination. The receptor set was obtained from a man between 18 and 35 years old who received the YFV17D yellow fever vaccine.

V usage is TRBV30 and J usage is TRBJ1-2, with D unresolved. The germline V gene has CDR1 GTSNPN and CDR2 SVGIG (reference sequence). The CDR3 runs to 16 residues. Between the trimmed V and J ends, which lost 1 base and 2 bases, there was a span of 17 bases. CDR3: CAWSGPGPRRNYGYTF. The CDR3 bases are TGTGCCTGGAGTGGTCCCGGACCAAGAAGGAACTATGGCTACACCTTC. Full variable domain (outside the CDR3, taken from reference TRBV30 and TRBJ1-2): SQTIHQWPATLVQPVGSPLSLECTVEGTSNPNLYWYRQAAGRGLQLLFYSVGIGQISSEVPQNLSASRPQDRQFILSSKKLLLSDSGFYLCAWSGPGPRRNYGYTFGSGTRLTVV.

The chain recombines TRBV7-2 with TRBJ2-3; D perhaps matches TRBD1 (5 bases). The CDR3 has 14 residues. Trimming took off 2 bases at V and 11 bases at J, with 17 bases between the two ends. The germline V gene has CDR1 SGHTA and CDR2 FQGNSA. CDR3 protein: CASSLTLEVRGQYF. The CDR3 region has the DNA TGTGCCAGCAGCTTAACCTTAGAGGTTAGGGGGCAGTATTTT.

This clonotype was detected only a few times. The V call is TRBV12-3 or TRBV12-4, the J call TRBJ1-1; D is undetermined. Trimming cost V 6 bases and J 4 bases, with 15 bases left between them. This CDR3 region has 14 residues. The chain's CDR3 is CASSPLHAGTEAFF. As DNA, the CDR3 is TGTGCCAGCAGCCCCCTCCACGCTGGCACTGAAGCTTTCTTT.

The rearrangement uses TRBV5-6 and TRBJ1-2, with D unresolved. The germline CDR1 and CDR2 sequences are SGHDT and YYEEEE. Trimming removed 4 bases at V and 7 bases at J, with 14 bases between. This CDR3 spans 13 amino acids. The CDR3 bases are TGTGCCAGCAGCCTCGGGCTCATCTGTGGCTACACCTTC. This codes for CASSLGLICGYTF.

Only a few counts were recorded for this clonotype. The chain couples TRBV7-2 to TRBJ2-4, with 8 bases that match TRBD2. CDR3 length equals 17 residues. J lost 5 bases, V lost 2 bases, and 11 bases had no gene match. Germline V gene sequence: CDR1 SGHTA, CDR2 FQGNSA. For the CDR3, the DNA is TGTGCCAGCAGCTTATACCGGGGGGGGGCCCGTCAAAACATTCAGTACTTC. Its protein is CASSLYRGGARQNIQYF.

This clonotype appeared a few times. This chain joins TRBV20-1 and TRBJ2-3, with D perhaps matching TRBD1 or TRBD2 (5 bases each). The germline gives CDR1 DFQATT, CDR2 SNEGSKA (reference sequence). The CDR3 contains 14 residues. V lost 5 bases and J lost 1, with 13 bases in between. CDR3 protein: CSADGTTRTDTQYF. In nucleotides, the CDR3 is TGCAGTGCTGACGGGACCACCCGCACAGATACGCAGTATTTT.

This clonotype was observed a few times. The chain carries TRBV20-1 and TRBJ2-1; TRBD2 matches at 9 bases. CDR1 is DFQATT, CDR2 SNEGSKA, per germline (reference sequence). J lost 3 bases, V lost 5 bases, and 5 bases had no gene match. The CDR3 has 14 amino acids. In nucleotides, the CDR3 is TGCAGTGCTCCTCGTAGCGGGGGCTACAATGAGCAGTTCTTC. Protein sequence: CSAPRSGGYNEQFF.

This clonotype has a handful of counts. The chain carries TRBV5-5 and TRBJ1-5, with no clear D. This CDR3 spans 17 amino acids. Trimming took off 1 base at V and 9 bases at J, with 23 bases between the two ends. Germline CDR1 reads SGHKS; CDR2 reads YYEKEE (reference sequence). Written as DNA, the CDR3 is TGTGCCAGCAGCTTGACGGTTCGGAGCCAGTTCCTAGGGCCCCAGCATTTT. Amino acid sequence: CASSLTVRSQFLGPQHF.

This clonotype appeared many times. The chain employs TRBV29-1 and TRBJ2-3; 7 bases fit TRBD2. With V trimmed by 3 bases and J by 6 bases, 12 bases remained unmatched. The CDR3 covers 15 residues. Germline CDR1 and CDR2: SQVTM and ANQGSEA. The CDR3 DNA reads TGCAGCGTTGACGGAATAGCGGGTGAAGAGGATACGCAGTATTTT. It yields the protein CSVDGIAGEEDTQYF.

This clonotype was seen ten or more times. The V and J genes are TRBV5-5 and TRBJ2-2; D is perhaps TRBD1 (6 bases). Germline V gene data show CDR1 as SGHKS and CDR2 as YYEKEE (reference sequence). This CDR3 region has 17 residues. Trimming pared 0 bases from V and 8 bases from J, leaving 20 bases between. CDR3 residues: CASSLVSGETRTGELFF. The CDR3 bases are TGTGCCAGCAGCTTGGTGTCAGGGGAAACACGGACTGGGGAGCTGTTTTTT.

This clonotype was observed a few times. J is TRBJ2-1 and V is TRBV9; 11 bases line up with TRBD2. Germline loops: CDR1 SGDLS, CDR2 YYNGEE. The J segment lost 8 bases and the V segment lost 3 bases, leaving 10 bases of the junction unmatched. CDR3 length: 16 residues. The CDR3 DNA reads TGTGCCAGCAGCGATATAGCGGGGGGGCTGTTCCATGAGCAGTTCTTC. Amino acids: CASSDIAGGLFHEQFF.

The rearrangement uses TRBV14 and TRBJ2-1; tentatively, D is TRBD2 (5 bases). Trimming left V 1 base short and J 0 bases short, with 7 bases between. The length of the CDR3 is 15 residues. Germline CDR1 SGHDN, CDR2 FVKESK. The CDR3 bases are TGTGCCAGCAGCCAAGGGGAGCCCTCCTACAATGAGCAGTTCTTC. Translating it yields CASSQGEPSYNEQFF.

The gene calls are TRBV4-1 and TRBJ2-1, with TRBD1 matching 9 bases. The V gene's germline CDR1 is MGHRA and CDR2 YSYEKL. The CDR3 is made up of 17 amino acids. The V gene end was trimmed by 2 bases and the J gene end by 3 bases; junction bases not matched to a gene: 8. The CDR3 spells CASSQTRQGGGYNEQFF. The DNA of the CDR3 is TGCGCCAGCAGCCAAACCCGACAGGGGGGCGGCTACAATGAGCAGTTCTTC.

The chain recombines TRBV7-3 with TRBJ1-2; tentatively, D is TRBD1 (6 bases). V dropped 5 bases and J dropped 6 bases, with 13 bases sitting between them. CDR1 is SGHTA, CDR2 FQGTGA, per germline. This CDR3 comprises 13 residues. The CDR3 loop is CASSDTGPDGYTF. CDR3 nucleotides: TGTGCCAGCAGCGACACAGGGCCCGATGGCTACACCTTC. The complete variable domain, with remaining parts taken from reference TRBV7-3 and TRBJ1-2, reads GAGVSQTPSNKVTEKGKYVELRCDPISGHTALYWYRQSLGQGPEFLIYFQGTGAADDSGLPNDRFFAVRPEGSVSTLKIQRTERGDSAVYLCASSDTGPDGYTFGSGTRLTVV.

This clonotype was detected only a few times. The chain is built from TRBV19 and TRBJ1-4; D gene ambiguous. The CDR3 spans 12 residues. Trimming removed 11 bases from V and 4 bases from J, with 11 bases in between. In germline, CDR1 is LNHDA, CDR2 SQIVND (reference sequence). The CDR3 DNA follows: TGTGCCTCGCGACGGGTTAATGAAAAACTGTTTTTT. Amino acid sequence: CASRRVNEKLFF.

In nucleotides, the CDR3 is TGTGCCAGCTCCCAGGGGGTTTTGAACATTCAGTACTTC. As protein: CASSQGVLNIQYF. The rearrangement links TRBV12-3 or TRBV12-4 to TRBJ2-4, with 7 bases matching TRBD1. CDR3 size: 13 residues. Unmatched junction bases numbered 8, after V lost 8 bases and J lost 7 bases.

The chain links TRBV7-3 to TRBJ2-1; 12 nucleotides match TRBD2. CDR3 size: 15 residues. The V and J ends lost 6 bases and 5 bases, in that order; junction bases with no gene match: 5. CDR1 and CDR2 from the germline V gene are SGHTA and FQGTGA. CDR3 DNA sequence: TGTGCCAGCAGTCCTACTAGCGGGGGGAACAATGAGCAGTTCTTC. It yields the protein CASSPTSGGNNEQFF.

The rearrangement uses TRBV3-1 and TRBJ2-2; 7 nucleotides match TRBD2. CDR1 is LGHDT, CDR2 YNNKEL, per germline (reference sequence). The CDR3 covers 17 residues. The trim removed 1 base at V and 4 bases at J, leaving 9 bases unmatched. CDR3 sequence reads: CASSQVWRTRGTGELFF. The CDR3 coding sequence is TGTGCCAGCAGCCAAGTGTGGAGGACTAGGGGCACCGGGGAGCTGTTTTTT.

J is TRBJ1-6 and V is TRBV12-3 or TRBV12-4; D gene unclear. V lost 3 bases to trimming and J lost 9 bases, with 15 bases between them. The CDR3 spans 15 residues. CDR3 amino acids: CASSFFFGSASPLHF. The CDR3 DNA reads as TGTGCCAGCAGTTTTTTTTTCGGTTCGGCTTCACCCCTCCACTTT.

The CDR3 spells CASIIQGIYNEQFF. The DNA for the CDR3 is TGTGCCAGCATCATACAGGGAATCTACAATGAGCAGTTCTTC. The chain recombines TRBV5-8 with TRBJ2-1, with D tentatively TRBD1 (6 bases). Trimming removed 6 bases from V and 3 bases from J, with 13 bases in between. CDR1 and CDR2 from the germline V gene are SGHTS and YDEGEE. This CDR3 spans 14 amino acids.

This clonotype was recorded only once. The V and J genes are TRBV5-4 and TRBJ2-7; D is possibly TRBD1 (6 bases). This CDR3 contains 16 residues. CDR1 is SGHNT, CDR2 YYREEE, per germline (reference sequence). The germline V and J ends were trimmed by 0 bases and 2 bases, with 15 bases remaining between them. CDR3 protein: CASSLAGTRATYEQYV. The CDR3 region has the DNA TGTGCCAGCAGCTTGGCCGGGACACGGGCCACCTACGAGCAGTACGTC.

The rearrangement joins TRBV12-3 or TRBV12-4 to TRBJ1-1, with no clear D. V lost 7 bases and J 0 bases, leaving 12 bases between the germline ends. The CDR3 is made up of 14 amino acids. CDR3 bases: TGTGCCAGCATCCGCAGGCTGGTGAACACTGAAGCTTTCTTT. Translated, it gives CASIRRLVNTEAFF.

With regard to this clonotype: Sequence at one end of the junction differs from germline and may be a read error. The rearrangement links TRBV5-4 to TRBJ2-2; 8 positions agree with TRBD1. CDR1 and CDR2 (germline): SGHNT, YYREEE (reference sequence). CDR3 length equals 15 residues. The DNA of the CDR3 is TGTGCCATCAGCCCCGGGACAGGGAACACCGGGGAGCTGTTTTTT. This encodes CAISPGTGNTGELFF.

There are a few counts of this clonotype. This sequence joins TRBV20-1 and TRBJ1-6, with no clear D. The germline gives CDR1 DFQATT, CDR2 SNEGSKA (reference sequence). This CDR3 has 17 residues. Trimming pared 3 bases from V and 1 base from J, leaving 16 bases between. CDR3 protein: CSASAFLGDSYNSPLHF. In nucleotides, the CDR3 is TGCAGTGCTAGTGCTTTCCTAGGAGATTCCTATAATTCACCCCTCCACTTT.

This clonotype was counted a few times. This chain links TRBV6-5 with TRBJ2-1; 14 bases map to TRBD2. From germline, CDR1 is MNHEY and CDR2 SVGAGI. The V segment lost 7 bases and the J segment 8 bases; nucleotides outside the gene matches: 13. The CDR3 sequence is 17 residues long. CDR3 loop: CASTRLAGGQYRDEQFF. The CDR3 nucleotides are TGTGCCAGCACCCGACTAGCGGGGGGGCAATATAGGGATGAGCAGTTCTTC.

V gene TRBV4-3 combines with J gene TRBJ2-7; no reliable D call. The germline gives CDR1 LGHNA, CDR2 YSLEER. The CDR3 totals 13 residues. The V gene lost 4 bases and the J gene lost 3 bases, with 10 bases spanning the gap. The CDR3 DNA sequence: TGCGCCAGCAGCCCGCCCTGGATCTACGAGCAGTACTTC. Translated, it gives CASSPPWIYEQYF.

This chain links TRBV11-2 with TRBJ2-7; no clear D. This CDR3 is 14 amino acids long. V was shortened by 1 base and J by 0 bases, with 7 bases between the two germline ends. The germline CDR1 and CDR2 sequences are SGHAT and FQNNGV. In DNA, the CDR3 is TGTGCCAGCAGCTTAGTACGGAGCTCCTACGAGCAGTACGTC. Protein sequence: CASSLVRSSYEQYV.

The chain couples TRBV5-1 to TRBJ1-1; no clear D gene. Germline V gives CDR1 SGHRS, CDR2 YFSETQ. Deletions cut 0 bases from V and 4 bases from J, with 10 bases between. This CDR3 is 14 amino acids long. CDR3 residues: CASSLDGESTEAFF. The CDR3 DNA sequence: TGCGCCAGCAGCTTGGACGGAGAAAGCACTGAAGCTTTCTTT.

This clonotype was counted a few times. This chain joins TRBV7-9 and TRBJ2-2; 12 nucleotides match TRBD2. V was pared by 5 bases and J by 5 bases, with 9 bases of the junction left unmatched. This CDR3 has 17 amino acids. Germline V gene sequence: CDR1 SEHNR, CDR2 FQNEAQ (reference sequence). CDR3 DNA sequence: TGTGCCAGCAGCGGACGTACTAGCGGGGGGATTACCGGGGAGCTGTTTTTT. As protein: CASSGRTSGGITGELFF. The complete variable domain, with remaining parts taken from reference TRBV7-9 and TRBJ2-2, reads DTGVSQNPRHKITKRGQNVTFRCDPISEHNRLYWYRQTLGQGPEFLTYFQNEAQLEKSRLLSDRFSAERPKGSFSTLEIQRTEQGDSAMYLCASSGRTSGGITGELFFGEGSRLTVL.

This chain connects TRBV5-5 to TRBJ2-2; D gene ambiguous. This CDR3 contains 14 residues. The germline V and J ends were trimmed by 0 bases and 2 bases, with 5 bases remaining between them. Germline CDR1 reads SGHKS; CDR2 reads YYEKEE (reference sequence). The CDR3 region is CASSLASNTGELFF. The CDR3 DNA follows: TGTGCCAGCAGCTTGGCCAGTAACACCGGGGAGCTGTTTTTT. The variable domain in full, completed from reference TRBV5-5 and TRBJ2-2, reads DAGVTQSPTHLIKTRGQQVTLRCSPISGHKSVSWYQQVLGQGPQFIFQYYEKEERGRGNFPDRFSARQFPNYSSELNVNALLLGDSALYLCASSLASNTGELFFGEGSRLTVL.